The present T cell receptor (beta chain) was sequenced within a study of lymphopenia after photon versus proton radiotherapy. The CDR3 spans 13 residues. Germline loops: CDR1 SGHRS, CDR2 YFSETQ. Unmatched junction bases numbered 4, after V lost 5 bases and J lost 4 bases. The assay was immunoSEQ multiplex PCR, and TCRdb's table has in-frame clones only and misses some. The data show about 50,000 clones, approximately 82% seen once. V is TRBV5-1 and J is TRBJ1-1; 8 nucleotides agree with TRBD1. The specimen was peripheral blood, collected from a patient treated with photon-based radiotherapy. The receptor's source is a man aged 45-65 years with gastric cancer. The CDR3 coding sequence is TGCGCCAGCAGTACAGGGGGTAGCACTGAAGCTTTCTTT. This sequence encodes CASSTGGSTEAFF.